The T cell receptor (beta chain) under discussion was sequenced for a study of shared clonotypes between healthy human individuals. Study overall: The study used three CD4 naive, three CD4 memory, two CD8 naive and one CD8 memory plate per donor.

Trimming removed 4 bases from V and 7 bases from J, with 13 bases in between. The CDR3 runs to 13 residues. Per the germline V gene, CDR1 is KGHSH and CDR2 is LQKENI. A CD45RA-negative memory subset and a CD45RA+ naive subset were separated from the CD4+ cells. The assay used deep level. Replicate PCRs from sorted subsets contained approximately 220 ng DNA, which is some 29,000 T cell genomes. Assay: immunoSEQ multiplex PCR; the TCRdb copy retains only in-frame clones and omits some. The sample holds around 350,000 clones, over 70% seen once. The sequencing input was memory CD4+ T cells sorted from blood. Subset meaning: CD45RA-negative fraction. The chain carries TRBV18 and TRBJ2-5; perhaps TRBD1 as D (5 bases). The clonotype was recovered from a man aged 25-45 years in good health. The CDR3 DNA is TGTGCCAGCTCACAGGGGCAGGACGGGACCCAGTACTTC. As protein: CASSQGQDGTQYF.